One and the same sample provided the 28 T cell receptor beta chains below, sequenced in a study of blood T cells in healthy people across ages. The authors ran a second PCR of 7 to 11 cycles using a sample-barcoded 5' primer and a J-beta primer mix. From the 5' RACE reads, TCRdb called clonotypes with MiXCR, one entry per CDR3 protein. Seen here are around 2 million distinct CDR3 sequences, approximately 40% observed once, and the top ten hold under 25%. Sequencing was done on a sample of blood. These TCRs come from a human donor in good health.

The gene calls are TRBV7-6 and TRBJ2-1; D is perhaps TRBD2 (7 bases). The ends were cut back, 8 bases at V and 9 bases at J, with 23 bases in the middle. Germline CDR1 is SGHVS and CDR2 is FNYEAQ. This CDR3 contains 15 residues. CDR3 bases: TGTGCCAGCTGGAGCCGAGGGGGAGGGGAAGGTGAGCAGTTCTTC. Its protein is CASWSRGGGEGEQFF. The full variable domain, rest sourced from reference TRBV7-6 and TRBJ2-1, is GAGVSQSPRYKVTKRGQDVALRCDPISGHVSLYWYRQALGQGPEFLTYFNYEAQQDKSGLPNDRFSAERPEGSISTLTIQRTEQRDSAMYRCASWSRGGGEGEQFFGPGTRLTVL.

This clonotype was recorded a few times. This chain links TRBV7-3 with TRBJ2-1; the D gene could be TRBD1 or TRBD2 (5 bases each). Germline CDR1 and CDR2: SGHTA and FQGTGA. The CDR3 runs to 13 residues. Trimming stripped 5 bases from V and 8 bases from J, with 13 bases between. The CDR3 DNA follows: TGTGCCAGCAGCGACGGCGTGGGGGATGAGCAGTTCTTC. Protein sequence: CASSDGVGDEQFF.

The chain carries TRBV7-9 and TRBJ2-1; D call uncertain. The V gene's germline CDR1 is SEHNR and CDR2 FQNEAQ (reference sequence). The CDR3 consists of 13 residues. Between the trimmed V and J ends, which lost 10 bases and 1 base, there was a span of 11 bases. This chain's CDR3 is CATAEWSYNEQFF. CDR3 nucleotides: TGTGCCACCGCCGAGTGGTCCTACAATGAGCAGTTCTTC.

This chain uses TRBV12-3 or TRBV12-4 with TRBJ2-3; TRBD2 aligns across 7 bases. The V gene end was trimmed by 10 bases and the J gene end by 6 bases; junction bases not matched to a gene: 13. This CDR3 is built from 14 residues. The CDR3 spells CANRPAGVTDTQYF. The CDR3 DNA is TGTGCCAACCGACCTGCGGGGGTGACGGATACGCAGTATTTT.

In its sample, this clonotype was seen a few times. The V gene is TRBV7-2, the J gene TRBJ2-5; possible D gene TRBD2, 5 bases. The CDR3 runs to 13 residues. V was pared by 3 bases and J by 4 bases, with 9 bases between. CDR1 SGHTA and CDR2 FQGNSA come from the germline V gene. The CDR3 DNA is TGTGCCAGCAGCTTTACGGGGTCAGAGACCCAGTACTTC. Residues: CASSFTGSETQYF.

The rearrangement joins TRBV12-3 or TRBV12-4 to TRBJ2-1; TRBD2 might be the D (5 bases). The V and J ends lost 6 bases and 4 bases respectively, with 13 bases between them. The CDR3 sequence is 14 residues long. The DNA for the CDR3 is TGTGCCAGCAGACTACAGACGGGATACAATGAGCAGTTCTTC. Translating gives CASRLQTGYNEQFF.

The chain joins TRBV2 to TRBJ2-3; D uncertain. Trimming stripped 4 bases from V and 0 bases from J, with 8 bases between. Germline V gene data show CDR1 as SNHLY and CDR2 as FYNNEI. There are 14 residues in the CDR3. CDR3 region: CASSARWSTDTQYF. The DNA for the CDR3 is TGTGCCAGCAGTGCAAGGTGGAGCACAGATACGCAGTATTTT.

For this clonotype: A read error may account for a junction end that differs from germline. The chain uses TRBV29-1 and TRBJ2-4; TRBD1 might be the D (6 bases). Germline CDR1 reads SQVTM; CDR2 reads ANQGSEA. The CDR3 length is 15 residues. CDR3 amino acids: CNVDSQGITDNEQYF. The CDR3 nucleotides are TGCAACGTTGATTCTCAGGGGATTACCGACAATGAGCAGTACTTC.

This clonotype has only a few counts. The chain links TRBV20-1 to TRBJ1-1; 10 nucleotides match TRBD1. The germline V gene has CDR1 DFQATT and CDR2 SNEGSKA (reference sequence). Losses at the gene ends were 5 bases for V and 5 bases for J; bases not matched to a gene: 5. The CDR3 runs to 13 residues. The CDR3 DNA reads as TGCAGTGCTCTAGGGACAGGGGATACTGAAGCTTTCTTT. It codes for CSALGTGDTEAFF.

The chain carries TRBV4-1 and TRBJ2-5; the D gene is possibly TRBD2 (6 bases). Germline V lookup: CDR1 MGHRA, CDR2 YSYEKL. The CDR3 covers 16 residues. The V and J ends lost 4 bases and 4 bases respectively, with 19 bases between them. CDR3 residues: CASSPHLSGGGETQYF. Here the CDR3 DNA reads TGCGCCAGCAGCCCACATCTTAGCGGTGGAGGAGAGACCCAGTACTTC.

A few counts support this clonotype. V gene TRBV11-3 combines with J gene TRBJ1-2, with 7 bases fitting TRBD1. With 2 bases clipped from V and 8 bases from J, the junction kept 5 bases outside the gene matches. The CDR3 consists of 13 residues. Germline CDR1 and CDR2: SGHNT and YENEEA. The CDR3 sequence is CASSLITGEGYTF. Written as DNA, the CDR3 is TGTGCCAGCAGCTTAATAACAGGGGAAGGCTACACCTTC.

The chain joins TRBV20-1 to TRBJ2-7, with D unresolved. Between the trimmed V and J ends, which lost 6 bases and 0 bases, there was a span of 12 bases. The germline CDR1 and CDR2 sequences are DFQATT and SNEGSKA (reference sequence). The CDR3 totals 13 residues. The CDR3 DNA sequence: TGCAGTGCCTCGCAAGGGAACTCCTACGAGCAGTACTTC. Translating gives CSASQGNSYEQYF.

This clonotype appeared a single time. DNA of the CDR3: TGTGCCAGCAGCCGGCGCCCGGGATTGAAGGAAAAACTGTTTTTT. This translates into CASSRRPGLKEKLFF. This sequence joins TRBV6-5 and TRBJ1-4; D unresolved. Trimming shortened V by 6 bases and J by 8 bases, and 19 bases separated the two germline ends. The CDR3 is 15 residues long. Germline V gene sequence: CDR1 MNHEY, CDR2 SVGAGI.

CDR3 bases: TGTGCCAGCAGCTTGGTCGCTACCCGGACAGGGGAGGGCTACACCTTC. Its translation: CASSLVATRTGEGYTF. This chain joins TRBV7-2 and TRBJ1-2, with 9 bases matching TRBD1. With 3 bases clipped from V and 8 bases from J, the junction kept 13 bases outside the gene matches. Germline lookup yields CDR1 SGHTA and CDR2 FQGNSA. This CDR3 is built from 16 residues.

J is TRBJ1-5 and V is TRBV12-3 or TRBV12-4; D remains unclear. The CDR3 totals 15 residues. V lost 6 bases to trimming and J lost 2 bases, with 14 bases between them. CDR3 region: CASSYSRAGNQPQHF. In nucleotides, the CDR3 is TGTGCCAGCAGCTACAGCCGAGCAGGCAATCAGCCCCAGCATTTT.

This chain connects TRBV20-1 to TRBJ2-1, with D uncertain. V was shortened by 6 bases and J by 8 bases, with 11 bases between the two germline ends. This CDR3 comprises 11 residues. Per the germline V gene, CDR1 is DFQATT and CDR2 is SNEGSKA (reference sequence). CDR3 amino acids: CSANPDDEQFF. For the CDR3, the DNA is TGCAGTGCGAACCCCGATGATGAGCAGTTCTTC.

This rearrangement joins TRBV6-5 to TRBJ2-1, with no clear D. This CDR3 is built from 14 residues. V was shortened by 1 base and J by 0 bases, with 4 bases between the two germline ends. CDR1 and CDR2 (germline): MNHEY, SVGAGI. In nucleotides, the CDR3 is TGTGCCAGCAGTTACTTTAACTCCTACAATGAGCAGTTCTTC. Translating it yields CASSYFNSYNEQFF.

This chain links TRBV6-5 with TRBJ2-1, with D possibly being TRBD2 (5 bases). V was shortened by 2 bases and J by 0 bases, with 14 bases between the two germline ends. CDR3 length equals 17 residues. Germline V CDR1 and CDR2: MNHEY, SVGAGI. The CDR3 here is CASSYLFEGGSYNEQFF. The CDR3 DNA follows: TGTGCCAGCAGTTACCTCTTTGAGGGTGGCTCCTACAATGAGCAGTTCTTC.

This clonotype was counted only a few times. The CDR3: CASSYLRDRRGFHYGYTF. CDR3 in DNA: TGTGCCAGCAGTTACCTTAGGGACAGGCGGGGGTTTCACTATGGCTACACCTTC. J is TRBJ1-2 and V is TRBV6-5, with 8 bases fitting TRBD1. J gave up 3 bases and V 2 bases, and 14 bases lay outside the gene matches. The V gene's germline CDR1 is MNHEY and CDR2 SVGAGI. This CDR3 spans 18 amino acids.

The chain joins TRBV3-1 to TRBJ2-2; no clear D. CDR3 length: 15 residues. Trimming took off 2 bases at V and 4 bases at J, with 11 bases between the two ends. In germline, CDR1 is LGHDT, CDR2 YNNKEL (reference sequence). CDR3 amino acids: CASSQSSYLTGELFF. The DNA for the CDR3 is TGTGCCAGCAGCCAATCTTCTTACCTCACCGGGGAGCTGTTTTTT.

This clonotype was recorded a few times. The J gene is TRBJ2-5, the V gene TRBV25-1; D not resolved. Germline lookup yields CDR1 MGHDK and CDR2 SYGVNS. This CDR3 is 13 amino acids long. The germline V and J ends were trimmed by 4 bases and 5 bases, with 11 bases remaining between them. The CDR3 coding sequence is TGTGCCAGCAGTGCATACGGAGTGGAGACCCAGTACTTC. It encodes CASSAYGVETQYF.

CDR3 loop: CASSVQGGKAFF. In nucleotides, the CDR3 is TGTGCCAGCAGCGTCCAGGGAGGGAAAGCTTTCTTT. V is TRBV9 and J is TRBJ1-1; D possibly corresponds to TRBD1 (5 bases). V was cut by 2 bases and J by 9 bases, with 11 bases left in between. Germline V CDR1 and CDR2: SGDLS, YYNGEE. The CDR3 totals 12 residues.

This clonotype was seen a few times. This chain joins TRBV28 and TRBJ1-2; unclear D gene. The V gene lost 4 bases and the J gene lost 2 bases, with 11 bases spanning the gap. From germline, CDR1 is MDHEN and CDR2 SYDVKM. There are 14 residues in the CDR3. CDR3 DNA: TGTGCCAGCAGTTCCTCAGGTGCGAACTATGGCTACACCTTC. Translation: CASSSSGANYGYTF.

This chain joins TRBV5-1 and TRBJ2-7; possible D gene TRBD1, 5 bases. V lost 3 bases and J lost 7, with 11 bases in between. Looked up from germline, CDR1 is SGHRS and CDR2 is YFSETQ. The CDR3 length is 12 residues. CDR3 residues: CASSSLGEEQYF. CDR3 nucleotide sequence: TGCGCCAGCAGCTCCCTAGGGGAAGAGCAGTACTTC.

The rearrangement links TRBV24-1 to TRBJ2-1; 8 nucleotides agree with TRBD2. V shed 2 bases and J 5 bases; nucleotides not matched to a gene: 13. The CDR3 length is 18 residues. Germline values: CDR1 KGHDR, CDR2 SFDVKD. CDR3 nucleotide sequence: TGTGCCACCAGTGATTGGAAGGGTACCAGCGGGGGTCACAATGAGCAGTTCTTC. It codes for CATSDWKGTSGGHNEQFF.

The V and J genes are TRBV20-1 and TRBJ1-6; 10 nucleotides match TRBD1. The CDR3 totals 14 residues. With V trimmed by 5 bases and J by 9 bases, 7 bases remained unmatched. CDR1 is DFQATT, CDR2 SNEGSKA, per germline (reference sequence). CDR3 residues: CSARVGTGASPLHF. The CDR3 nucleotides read TGCAGTGCTCGAGTAGGGACAGGGGCTTCACCCCTCCACTTT.

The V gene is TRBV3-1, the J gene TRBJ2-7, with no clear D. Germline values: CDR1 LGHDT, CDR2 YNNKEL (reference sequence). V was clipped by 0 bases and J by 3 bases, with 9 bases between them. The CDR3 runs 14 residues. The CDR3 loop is CASSQDGDFYEQYF. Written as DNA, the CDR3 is TGTGCCAGCAGCCAAGATGGGGATTTCTACGAGCAGTACTTC.

The CDR3 here is CASSSKLPGTDTQYF. DNA for the CDR3: TGTGCCAGCAGCTCGAAGTTACCTGGCACAGATACGCAGTATTTT. The chain carries TRBV7-8 and TRBJ2-3; no definite D call. The V gene's germline CDR1 is SGHVS and CDR2 FQNEAQ. This CDR3 comprises 15 residues. Trimming removed 4 bases at V and 1 base at J, with 12 bases between.